This T cell receptor (beta chain) was profiled in a study of blood T cell repertoires in COVID-19. Measured with immunoSEQ multiplex PCR; TCRdb has only the in-frame clones, and not every one. Altogether around 130,000 clones are present, about 89% being singletons, with the ten largest covering approximately 3.6%. The junction had 8 bases not matched to a gene; V was cut back by 2 bases and J by 2 bases. This CDR3 has 17 amino acids. Germline-derived CDR1 and CDR2 are SGHAT and FQNNGV. The sequenced sample was peripheral blood. The chain uses TRBV11-2 and TRBJ2-5, with 10 bases lining up with TRBD1. The clonotype was recovered from a woman in her sixties with acute or convalescent COVID-19. The CDR3 reads CASSLNSGTGAQETQYF. CDR3 in DNA: TGTGCCAGCAGCTTAAATAGCGGGACAGGGGCTCAAGAGACCCAGTACTTC.